One sample yielded the 31 T cell receptor beta chains listed below, sequenced in a study of T cells after posttransplantation cyclophosphamide. The table came from immunoSEQ multiplex PCR; TCRdb's copy has only in-frame clones and leaves some out. The sample lists about 480 clones, 75% to 90% seen once, with approximately 4.7% in the top ten. The sample consisted of gut tissue. These receptors all stem from a man in his forties or fifties.

The genes are TRBV11-3 and TRBJ2-7, with 8 positions matching TRBD1. The CDR3 contains 15 residues. After removal of 1 base from V and 4 bases from J, the junction contained 6 bases not matched to a gene. CDR1 and CDR2 from the germline V gene are SGHNT and YENEEA. CDR3 nucleotides: TGTGCCAGCAGCTTAGTGGGGACAGGAATATACGAGCAGTACTTC. Its translation is CASSLVGTGIYEQYF.

V gene TRBV6-5 combines with J gene TRBJ2-7; no firm D call. The CDR3 consists of 15 residues. Trimming left V 0 bases short and J 2 bases short, with 11 bases between. CDR1 MNHEY and CDR2 SVGAGI come from the germline V gene. The CDR3 spells CASSYSSGSAYEQYF. In nucleotides, the CDR3 is TGTGCCAGCAGTTACTCATCAGGATCCGCCTACGAGCAGTACTTC.

This clone was recorded once. This sequence joins TRBV4-1 and TRBJ2-4; D is perhaps TRBD2 (6 bases). Germline CDR1 MGHRA, CDR2 YSYEKL. This CDR3 has 20 residues. V lost 0 bases and J 1 base, leaving 22 bases between the germline ends. CDR3 amino acids: CASSQDSPAGGVSAKNIQYF. The DNA for the CDR3 is TGCGCCAGCAGCCAAGATAGTCCAGCGGGCGGAGTGTCGGCCAAAAACATTCAGTACTTC.

The chain links TRBV7-2 to TRBJ1-6; D is ambiguous. In germline, CDR1 is SGHTA, CDR2 FQGNSA. CDR3 length: 15 amino acids. V was shortened by 2 bases and J by 0 bases, with 5 bases between the two germline ends. CDR3 sequence reads: CASSLPGSYNSPLHF. The DNA for the CDR3 is TGTGCCAGCAGCTTACCGGGCTCCTATAATTCACCCCTCCACTTT.

This chain links TRBV18 with TRBJ1-2; D call uncertain. V lost 3 bases and J lost 4, with 15 bases in between. Germline loops: CDR1 KGHSH, CDR2 LQKENI. CDR3 size: 15 residues. This CDR3 is CASSPDYQQVYGYTF. In nucleotides, the CDR3 is TGTGCCAGCTCACCGGACTATCAGCAAGTCTATGGCTACACCTTC.

This chain links TRBV9 with TRBJ2-1, with 8 nucleotides matching TRBD2. The trim removed 0 bases at V and 4 bases at J, leaving 6 bases unmatched. Germline loops: CDR1 SGDLS, CDR2 YYNGEE. This CDR3 has 16 residues. CDR3 coding DNA: TGTGCCAGCAGCGTAGGGAACGCGGGGGGTTACAATGAGCAGTTCTTC. Its protein product is CASSVGNAGGYNEQFF.

The CDR3 here is CASSLGQPIHEQYF. Written as DNA, the CDR3 is TGTGCCAGCAGCTTGGGACAGCCCATCCACGAGCAGTACTTC. This chain connects TRBV5-4 to TRBJ2-7; the D gene is possibly TRBD1 (5 bases). This CDR3 is built from 14 residues. Trimming removed 0 bases at V and 5 bases at J, with 12 bases between. Germline V CDR1 and CDR2: SGHNT, YYREEE (reference sequence).

This chain connects TRBV4-3 to TRBJ1-5, with TRBD1 as a possible D gene (5 bases). The CDR3 spans 18 residues. Looked up from germline, CDR1 is LGHNA and CDR2 is YSLEER. Trimming removed 0 bases from V and 5 bases from J, with 20 bases in between. The CDR3 DNA follows: TGCGCCAGCAGCCAAGATTGGGGATCAGGGTTAGGGGATCAGCCCCAGCATTTT. Translation gives CASSQDWGSGLGDQPQHF.

The rearrangement joins TRBV7-9 to TRBJ1-2; 12 bases line up with TRBD1. The junction had 6 bases not matched to a gene; V was cut back by 2 bases and J by 8 bases. The CDR3 runs 15 residues. The germline CDR1 and CDR2 sequences are SEHNR and FQNEAQ (reference sequence). The chain's CDR3 is CASSLMGQGARGYTF. Here the CDR3 DNA reads TGTGCCAGCAGCTTAATGGGACAGGGGGCGCGAGGCTACACCTTC.

The rearrangement uses TRBV2 and TRBJ1-4, with D uncertain. Trimming shortened V by 4 bases and J by 6 bases, and 15 bases separated the two germline ends. There are 15 residues in the CDR3. The germline gives CDR1 SNHLY, CDR2 FYNNEI. The CDR3 here is CASSGGGDWYEKLFF. As DNA, the CDR3 is TGTGCCAGCAGTGGGGGAGGTGACTGGTATGAAAAACTGTTTTTT. The complete variable domain, with remaining parts taken from reference TRBV2 and TRBJ1-4, reads EPEVTQTPSHQVTQMGQEVILRCVPISNHLYFYWYRQILGQKVEFLVSFYNNEISEKSEIFDDQFSVERPDGSNFTLKIRSTKLEDSAMYFCASSGGGDWYEKLFFGSGTQLSVL.

The rearrangement joins TRBV30 to TRBJ1-5; D is possibly TRBD1 (5 bases). The length of the CDR3 is 12 residues. Trimming left V 4 bases short and J 7 bases short, with 11 bases between. Germline assignment: CDR1 GTSNPN and CDR2 SVGIG (reference sequence). CDR3 residues: CAWNSGNQPQHF. CDR3 in DNA: TGTGCCTGGAATTCAGGGAACCAGCCCCAGCATTTT.

The chain employs TRBV4-3 and TRBJ1-1; the D gene is possibly TRBD1 (6 bases). Looked up from germline, CDR1 is LGHNA and CDR2 is YSLEER. The CDR3 length is 19 residues. V shed 6 bases and J shed 1 base, with 27 bases lying between them. CDR3 sequence (DNA): TGCGCCAGCAGGGGGACAAACCCCAACTCTCCATCCCCGAACACTGAAGCTTTCTTT. Protein sequence: CASRGTNPNSPSPNTEAFF.

The gene calls are TRBV11-2 and TRBJ2-5; no definite D call. CDR3 size: 17 residues. The V end lost 1 base, the J end lost 4 bases, and 19 bases lay between the germline ends. CDR1 and CDR2 from the germline V gene are SGHAT and FQNNGV. CDR3 amino acids: CASSLVWQENARETQYF. The CDR3 nucleotides are TGTGCCAGCAGCTTAGTGTGGCAGGAAAATGCCCGAGAGACCCAGTACTTC.

Note on this clone: The sample holds other DNA sequences that translate to the same CDR3. The chain has TRBV14 and TRBJ2-7; the match to TRBD2 covers 13 bases. After removal of 4 bases from V and 7 bases from J, the junction contained 7 bases not matched to a gene. This CDR3 comprises 15 residues. CDR1 and CDR2 from the germline V gene are SGHDN and FVKESK. Here the CDR3 DNA reads TGTGCCAGCAGCCTACTAGCGGGGGGGCGGAATGAGCAGTACTTC. Its protein is CASSLLAGGRNEQYF.

The chain couples TRBV7-9 to TRBJ1-4, with 8 nucleotides matching TRBD1. Looked up from germline, CDR1 is SEHNR and CDR2 is FQNEAQ (reference sequence). With 5 bases clipped from V and 1 base from J, the junction kept 6 bases outside the gene matches. This CDR3 spans 16 amino acids. DNA for the CDR3: TGTGCCAGCAGCGATGGGACAGGTTTAACTAATGAAAAACTGTTTTTT. It specifies CASSDGTGLTNEKLFF.

The J gene is TRBJ2-5, the V gene TRBV29-1, with TRBD2 matching 10 bases. The germline V gene has CDR1 SQVTM and CDR2 ANQGSEA. The CDR3 is 15 amino acids. Germline trimming cut 1 base from V and 7 bases from J; bases unmatched to any gene: 9. DNA of the CDR3: TGCAGCGTTGAAGGGCTAGCGGGAGCGGTTGTGACCCAGTACTTC. Translated: CSVEGLAGAVVTQYF.

This chain joins TRBV5-6 and TRBJ2-1; D gene uncertain. V was pared by 2 bases and J by 8 bases, with 11 bases between. Germline-derived CDR1 and CDR2 are SGHDT and YYEEEE. There are 13 residues in the CDR3. The CDR3 here is CASSFGTLDEQFF. CDR3 coding DNA: TGTGCCAGCAGCTTTGGTACTTTGGATGAGCAGTTCTTC.

Here the CDR3 reads CASSFTGYNEQFF. CDR3 sequence (DNA): TGCGCCAGCAGCTTCACAGGATACAATGAGCAGTTCTTC. The chain recombines TRBV5-1 with TRBJ2-1; weak D call: TRBD1 (5 bases). With 2 bases removed from V and 4 bases from J, the gap between germline ends came to 7 bases. The CDR3 has 13 amino acids. Germline V gene sequence: CDR1 SGHRS, CDR2 YFSETQ.

This chain links TRBV4-1 with TRBJ2-4; tentatively, D is TRBD1 (6 bases). The V end was cut by 0 bases, the J end by 6 bases, with 18 bases between. The CDR3 consists of 17 residues. CDR1 and CDR2 (germline): MGHRA, YSYEKL. The chain's CDR3 is CASSQDRFGQLPNIQYF. The CDR3 DNA reads as TGCGCCAGCAGCCAAGATAGGTTCGGACAGCTTCCAAACATTCAGTACTTC.

The rearrangement joins TRBV7-8 to TRBJ2-2; the D is unclear. Germline CDR1 is SGHVS and CDR2 is FQNEAQ. The V end lost 2 bases, the J end lost 3 bases, and 13 bases lay between the germline ends. The CDR3 totals 16 residues. CDR3 region: CASSLRRVEYTGELFF. CDR3 coding DNA: TGTGCCAGCAGCTTACGTCGGGTCGAATACACCGGGGAGCTGTTTTTT.

The chain has TRBV10-3 and TRBJ2-2; 9 bases are shared with TRBD1. The CDR3 covers 14 residues. Germline loops: CDR1 ENHRY, CDR2 SYGVKD. V gave up 11 bases and J gave up 5 bases; unmatched junction bases: 9. The CDR3 DNA follows: TGTGCCGTACAACAGGGGGCGACGACCGGGGAGCTGTTTTTT. As protein: CAVQQGATTGELFF.

The chain recombines TRBV5-4 with TRBJ2-6; possibly TRBD2 for D (5 bases). V gave up 3 bases and J gave up 1 base, with 11 bases separating them. The CDR3 sequence is 16 residues long. Germline V gene lookup returns CDR1 SGHNT and CDR2 YYREEE (reference sequence). For the CDR3, the DNA is TGTGCCAGCAGCTCTAAGAGGGTGTCTGGGGCCAACGTCCTGACTTTC. Encoded protein: CASSSKRVSGANVLTF.

The chain combines TRBV4-1 with TRBJ1-6; D unresolved. CDR3 size: 16 residues. The germline V gene has CDR1 MGHRA and CDR2 YSYEKL. V lost 1 base and J lost 8, with 15 bases in between. The DNA for the CDR3 is TGCGCCAGCAGCCAAGGAGAGAGGGTGGTACATTCACCCCTCCACTTT. Its protein product is CASSQGERVVHSPLHF.

The chain combines TRBV7-9 with TRBJ2-5; perhaps TRBD2 as D (5 bases). Germline CDR1 SEHNR, CDR2 FQNEAQ (reference sequence). The CDR3 is made up of 13 amino acids. The germline V and J ends were trimmed by 5 bases and 5 bases, with 12 bases remaining between them. The CDR3 DNA sequence: TGTGCCAGCAGCCTTAGAAGGGAGGAGACCCAGTACTTC. Translated: CASSLRREETQYF.

The rearrangement links TRBV7-9 to TRBJ2-3; D is undetermined. The length of the CDR3 is 17 residues. V lost 1 base and J 3 bases, leaving 17 bases between the germline ends. Germline V gene data show CDR1 as SEHNR and CDR2 as FQNEAQ (reference sequence). This chain's CDR3 is CASSLGISSGRTDTQYF. In DNA form, the CDR3 reads TGTGCCAGCAGCTTAGGGATCTCTAGTGGTCGAACAGATACGCAGTATTTT.

The V call is TRBV14, the J call TRBJ2-7; 9 bases line up with TRBD1. Germline V gene sequence: CDR1 SGHDN, CDR2 FVKESK. The CDR3 extends over 17 amino acids. With 4 bases clipped from V and 2 bases from J, the junction kept 12 bases outside the gene matches. For the CDR3, the DNA is TGTGCCAGCAGCCCCGACGGGACAGGGAGTAAGGCCTACGAGCAGTACTTC. Amino acids: CASSPDGTGSKAYEQYF.

J is TRBJ2-2 and V is TRBV9; no reliable D call. V was clipped by 6 bases and J by 0 bases, with 15 bases between them. The germline CDR1 and CDR2 sequences are SGDLS and YYNGEE. This CDR3 contains 16 residues. The DNA of the CDR3 is TGTGCCAGCACCGCAAATGTAGCTTCGAACACCGGGGAGCTGTTTTTT. This gives the protein CASTANVASNTGELFF.

The V gene is TRBV28, the J gene TRBJ2-7; 8 bases map to TRBD1. There are 14 residues in the CDR3. J was trimmed by 5 bases and V by 2 bases; bases with no gene match: 5. The germline V gene has CDR1 MDHEN and CDR2 SYDVKM. CDR3 bases: TGTGCCAGCAGTTTACGAGACAGGGGAAACGAGCAGTACTTC. This codes for CASSLRDRGNEQYF.

The chain joins TRBV2 to TRBJ1-2; D unresolved. The CDR3 sequence is 13 residues long. With 4 bases removed from V and 0 bases from J, the gap between germline ends came to 6 bases. The germline CDR1 and CDR2 sequences are SNHLY and FYNNEI. The CDR3 region is CASSGGANYGYTF. Written as DNA, the CDR3 is TGTGCCAGCAGTGGGGGAGCTAACTATGGCTACACCTTC.

This chain links TRBV11-1 with TRBJ2-5, with D possibly being TRBD1 (6 bases). Germline V gene data show CDR1 as SGHAT and CDR2 as FQDESV (reference sequence). The V gene lost 1 base and the J gene lost 2 bases, with 14 bases spanning the gap. The CDR3 is 16 amino acids. The CDR3 nucleotides read TGTGCCAGCAGCTTAGTTACGGGACACACACAAGAGACCCAGTACTTC. It codes for CASSLVTGHTQETQYF.

V is TRBV6-1 and J is TRBJ2-7; 7 nucleotides match TRBD1. Germline V gene data show CDR1 as MNHNS and CDR2 as SASEGT. The CDR3 contains 13 residues. V gave up 4 bases and J gave up 1 base; unmatched junction bases: 1. CDR3 sequence: CASSGDSSYEQYF. CDR3 coding DNA: TGTGCCAGCAGTGGGGACAGTTCCTACGAGCAGTACTTC.